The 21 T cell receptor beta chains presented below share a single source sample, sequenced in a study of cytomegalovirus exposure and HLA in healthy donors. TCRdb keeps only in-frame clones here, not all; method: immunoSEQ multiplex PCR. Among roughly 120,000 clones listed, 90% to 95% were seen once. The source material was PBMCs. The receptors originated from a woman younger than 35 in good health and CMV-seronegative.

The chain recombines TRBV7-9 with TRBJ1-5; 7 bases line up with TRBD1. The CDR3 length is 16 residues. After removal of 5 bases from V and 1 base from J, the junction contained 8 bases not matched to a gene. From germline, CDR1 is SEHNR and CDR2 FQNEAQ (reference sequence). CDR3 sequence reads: CASSASGGSSNQPQHF. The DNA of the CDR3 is TGTGCCAGCAGCGCCTCAGGGGGGAGCAGCAATCAGCCCCAGCATTTT.

Written as DNA, the CDR3 is TGTGCCACTTCTGGACAGTCTTCCTCCTACGAGCAGTACTTC. The encoded protein is CATSGQSSSYEQYF. The genes are TRBV7-9 and TRBJ2-7, with a possible D match to TRBD1 (6 bases). Germline CDR1 and CDR2: SEHNR and FQNEAQ (reference sequence). CDR3 length: 14 residues. The ends were cut back, 10 bases at V and 0 bases at J, with 16 bases in the middle.

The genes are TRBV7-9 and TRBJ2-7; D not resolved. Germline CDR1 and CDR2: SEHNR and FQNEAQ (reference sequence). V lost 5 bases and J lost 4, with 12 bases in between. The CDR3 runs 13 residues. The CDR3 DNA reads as TGTGCCAGCAGCCGCCAGGAAAGATACGAGCAGTACTTC. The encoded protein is CASSRQERYEQYF.

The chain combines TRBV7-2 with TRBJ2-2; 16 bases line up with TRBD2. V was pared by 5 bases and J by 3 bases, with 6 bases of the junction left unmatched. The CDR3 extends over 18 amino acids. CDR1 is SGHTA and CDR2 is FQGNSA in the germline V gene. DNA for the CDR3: TGTGCCAGCAGCACTCAGGGACTAGCGGGGGGGCACACCGGGGAGCTGTTTTTT. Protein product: CASSTQGLAGGHTGELFF.

CDR3 nucleotide sequence: TGCGCCAGCAGCTTGGAAGGACTAGAGTACAATGAGCAGTTCTTC. It encodes CASSLEGLEYNEQFF. J is TRBJ2-1 and V is TRBV5-1; 7 bases agree with TRBD2. The CDR3 has 15 amino acids. Looked up from germline, CDR1 is SGHRS and CDR2 is YFSETQ. Losses at the gene ends were 0 bases for V and 4 bases for J; bases not matched to a gene: 4. Drawing the rest from reference TRBV5-1 and TRBJ2-1, the complete variable domain is KAGVTQTPRYLIKTRGQQVTLSCSPISGHRSVSWYQQTPGQGLQFLFEYFSETQRNKGNFPGRFSGRQFSNSRSEMNVSTLELGDSALYLCASSLEGLEYNEQFFGPGTRLTVL.

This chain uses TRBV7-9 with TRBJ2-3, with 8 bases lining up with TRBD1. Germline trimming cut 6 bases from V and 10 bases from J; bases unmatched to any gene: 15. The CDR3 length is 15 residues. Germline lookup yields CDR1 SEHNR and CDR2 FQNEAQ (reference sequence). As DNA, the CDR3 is TGTGCCAGCAGACCTCCGGGACAGGCCCTCGCGCCGCAGTATTTT. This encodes CASRPPGQALAPQYF.

The CDR3: CASSFQGFSQPQHF. The CDR3 nucleotides read TGTGCCAGTAGCTTCCAGGGATTCTCTCAGCCCCAGCATTTT. The gene calls are TRBV19 and TRBJ1-5; a weak D match, TRBD1 (5 bases). V shed 6 bases and J shed 6 bases, with 15 bases lying between them. Germline assignment: CDR1 LNHDA and CDR2 SQIVND (reference sequence). CDR3 length: 14 residues. The variable domain in full, completed from reference TRBV19 and TRBJ1-5, reads DGGITQSPKYLFRKEGQNVTLSCEQNLNHDAMYWYRQDPGQGLRLIYYSQIVNDFQKGDIAEGYSVSREKKESFPLTVTSAQKNPTAFYLCASSFQGFSQPQHFGDGTRLSIL.

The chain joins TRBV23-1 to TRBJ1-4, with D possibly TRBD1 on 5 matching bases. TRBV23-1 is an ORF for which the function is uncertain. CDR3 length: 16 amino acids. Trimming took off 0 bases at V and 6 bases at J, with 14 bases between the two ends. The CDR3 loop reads CASSQSPRGSYEKLFF. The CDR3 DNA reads TGCGCCAGCAGTCAATCACCGCGGGGGTCTTATGAAAAACTGTTTTTT.

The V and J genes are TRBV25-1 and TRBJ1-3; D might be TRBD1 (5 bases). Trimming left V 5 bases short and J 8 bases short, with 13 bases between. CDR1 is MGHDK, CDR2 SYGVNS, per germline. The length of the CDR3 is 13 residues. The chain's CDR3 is CASSPPGGHTIYF. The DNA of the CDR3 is TGTGCCAGCAGTCCCCCGGGGGGACACACCATATATTTT.

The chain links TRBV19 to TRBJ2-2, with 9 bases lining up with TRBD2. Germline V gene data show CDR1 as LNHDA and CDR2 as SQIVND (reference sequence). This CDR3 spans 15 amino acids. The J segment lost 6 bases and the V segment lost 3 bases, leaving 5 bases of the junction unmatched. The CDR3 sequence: CASSILAGVPGELFF. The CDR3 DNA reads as TGTGCCAGTAGTATCTTAGCGGGAGTCCCCGGGGAGCTGTTTTTT.

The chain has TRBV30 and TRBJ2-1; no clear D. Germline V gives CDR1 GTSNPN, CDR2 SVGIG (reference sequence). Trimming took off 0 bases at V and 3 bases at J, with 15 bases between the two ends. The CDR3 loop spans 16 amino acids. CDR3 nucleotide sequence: TGTGCCTGGAGTGTAGTTGTGACAATCCACTACAATGAGCAGTTCTTC. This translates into CAWSVVVTIHYNEQFF.

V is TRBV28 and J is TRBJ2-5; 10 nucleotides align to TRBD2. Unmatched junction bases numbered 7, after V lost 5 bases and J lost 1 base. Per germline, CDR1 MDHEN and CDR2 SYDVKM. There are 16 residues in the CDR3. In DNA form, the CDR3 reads TGTGCCAGCAGTCTCACTAGCGGGGCAGGCCAAGAGACCCAGTACTTC. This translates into CASSLTSGAGQETQYF.

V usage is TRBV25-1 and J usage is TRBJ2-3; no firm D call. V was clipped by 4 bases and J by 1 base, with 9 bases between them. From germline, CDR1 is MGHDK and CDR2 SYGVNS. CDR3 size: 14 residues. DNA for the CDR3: TGTGCCAGCAGTGGACTTTCCGGCACAGATACGCAGTATTTT. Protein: CASSGLSGTDTQYF.

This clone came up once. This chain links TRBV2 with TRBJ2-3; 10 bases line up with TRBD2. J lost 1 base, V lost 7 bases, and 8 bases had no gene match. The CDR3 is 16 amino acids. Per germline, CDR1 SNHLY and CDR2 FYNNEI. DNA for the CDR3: TGTGCCAGCAAGAAAATAGGGACTAGCGGCACAGATACGCAGTATTTT. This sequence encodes CASKKIGTSGTDTQYF.

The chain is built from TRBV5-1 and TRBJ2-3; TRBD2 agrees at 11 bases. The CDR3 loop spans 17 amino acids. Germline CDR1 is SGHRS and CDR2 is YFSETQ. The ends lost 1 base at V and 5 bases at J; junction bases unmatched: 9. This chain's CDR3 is CASSLLAGGPKGDTQYF. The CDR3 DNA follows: TGCGCCAGCAGCTTGTTAGCGGGGGGGCCTAAGGGAGATACGCAGTATTTT.

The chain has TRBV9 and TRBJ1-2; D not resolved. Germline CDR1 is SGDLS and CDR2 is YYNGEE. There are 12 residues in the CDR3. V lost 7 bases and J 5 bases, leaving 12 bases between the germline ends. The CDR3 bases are TGTGCCAGCCGGGGAGAGGAGTATGGCTACACCTTC. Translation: CASRGEEYGYTF.

CDR3 sequence: CASSTLDGYEQYF. The CDR3 DNA reads TGTGCCAGCAGTACTCTAGACGGTTACGAGCAGTACTTC. This chain uses TRBV6-5 with TRBJ2-7; D is ambiguous. CDR1 is MNHEY and CDR2 is SVGAGI in the germline V gene. The CDR3 has 13 amino acids. Between the trimmed V and J ends, which lost 5 bases and 4 bases, there was a span of 12 bases.

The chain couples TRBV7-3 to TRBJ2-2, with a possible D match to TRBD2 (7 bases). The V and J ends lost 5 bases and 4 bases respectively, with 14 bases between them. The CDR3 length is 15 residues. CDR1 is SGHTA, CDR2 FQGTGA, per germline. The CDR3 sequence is CASSIGGAPTGELFF. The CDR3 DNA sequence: TGTGCCAGCAGCATAGGGGGGGCACCCACCGGGGAGCTGTTTTTT.

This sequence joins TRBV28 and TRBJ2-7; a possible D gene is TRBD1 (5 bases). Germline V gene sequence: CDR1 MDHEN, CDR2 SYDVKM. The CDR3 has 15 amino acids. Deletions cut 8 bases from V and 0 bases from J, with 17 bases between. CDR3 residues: CASSGFVDGSYEQYF. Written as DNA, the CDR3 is TGTGCCAGCTCAGGGTTCGTGGATGGCTCCTACGAGCAGTACTTC.

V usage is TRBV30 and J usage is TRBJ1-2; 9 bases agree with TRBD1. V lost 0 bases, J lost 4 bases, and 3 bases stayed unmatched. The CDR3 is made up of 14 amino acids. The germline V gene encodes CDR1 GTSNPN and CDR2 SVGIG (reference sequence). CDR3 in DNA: TGTGCCTGGAGTGTAACAGGGGGCATCTATGGCTACACCTTC. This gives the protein CAWSVTGGIYGYTF.

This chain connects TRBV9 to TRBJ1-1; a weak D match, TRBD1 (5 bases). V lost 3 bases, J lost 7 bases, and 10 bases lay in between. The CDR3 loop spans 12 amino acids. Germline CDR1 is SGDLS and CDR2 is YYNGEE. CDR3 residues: CASSGGGIEAFF. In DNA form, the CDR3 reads TGTGCCAGCAGCGGGGGCGGGATTGAAGCTTTCTTT.